This T cell receptor beta chain was profiled in a study of cytomegalovirus exposure and HLA in healthy donors. Study conclusions and caveats: Trimming of TCR beta V- and J-genes showed a link, identified in a later analysis, to a missense DCLRE1C variant. Exclusion as indistinguishable affected some V segments, including TRBV6-2 and TRBV6-3. The likely origin of a cluster of highly shared sequence variants was a sequencing artifact.

This CDR3 has 16 residues. Between the trimmed V and J ends, which lost 0 bases and 2 bases, there was a span of 15 bases. In germline, CDR1 is SGHRS, CDR2 YFSETQ. In regard to this clone: Its antigen is not identified.

The study ran its PCR with 60 Vbeta and 13 Jbeta primers. Sequencing was performed with immunoSEQ multiplex PCR; in TCRdb, only in-frame clones are kept and a portion is missing. This table holds around 120,000 clones, 55% to 75% found once. The clonotype comes from a man in his thirties or forties in good health and CMV-seropositive. The chain employs TRBV5-1 and TRBJ2-7, with a weak D call TRBD1 (6 bases). The sequencing input was PBMCs. The CDR3 loop reads CASSLARDTLTYEQYF. CDR3 bases: TGCGCCAGCAGCTTGGCCCGGGACACTCTCACCTACGAGCAGTACTTC.